This T cell receptor beta chain originates from a study of cytomegalovirus exposure and HLA in healthy donors. On this clone itself: Its target is unknown.

The CDR3 spans 15 residues. The germline V gene has CDR1 MNHEY and CDR2 SVGAGI. V lost 6 bases, J lost 4 bases, and 18 bases lay in between. General study points: The finding came from a later analysis; first-cohort TCR clusters tended to co-occur in the 110 or so validation repertoires. In vitro testing confirmed a few CMV-associated chains as specific for CMV antigens. Overall, some 160 TCR beta chains were annotated as cytomegalovirus-associated.

Sequenced by immunoSEQ multiplex PCR; TCRdb stores in-frame clones only, minus some. The profile shows approximately 140,000 clones, just under 85% of them singletons. Among the roughly 120 subjects of the validation cohort, separate from the approximately 660-subject first cohort, were the donors. V and J are TRBV6-5 and TRBJ2-5; the D gene is possibly TRBD2 (5 bases). Material: PBMCs. The clonotype comes from a woman aged 25 to 39 in good health and CMV-seronegative. The DNA of the CDR3 is TGTGCCAGCAGAACCGGGATTCTTAAGGGAGAGACCCAGTACTTC. Translating gives CASRTGILKGETQYF.